Presented here are 5 T cell receptor beta chains from one specimen sequenced in a study of regulatory T cells in long-lasting Graves disease. For TCR beta, libraries came from iRepertoire HTBI primers and Arm-PCR of CDR3 regions. TCRdb re-called the multiplex PCR reads through MiXCR, storing one row per CDR3 protein. The sample has about 200,000 distinct CDR3 sequences; about a sixth are singletons. This sample's time point: newly diagnosed GD, antithyroid drugs for less than 3 months. With RNA extracted from PBMCs as input, the TCR library was made. Specimen: peripheral blood mononuclear cells (PBMCs), collected at new diagnosis, from a patient treated with antithyroid drugs. These receptors all come from a female donor with Graves disease.

This clonotype was seen many times. The V gene is TRBV12-3 or TRBV12-4, the J gene TRBJ2-3; the D is unclear. The CDR3 consists of 16 residues. The V end lost 6 bases, the J end lost 0 bases, and 16 bases lay between the germline ends. The CDR3 protein is CASRPNRGSSTDTQYF. CDR3 nucleotides: TGTGCCAGCAGACCGAACCGCGGTTCTAGCACAGATACGCAGTATTTT.

This clonotype was seen ten or more times. In DNA form, the CDR3 reads TGTGCCAGTACCTCCGTACTACGGGGACATACTTCACCCCTCCACTTT. It codes for CASTSVLRGHTSPLHF. The gene calls are TRBV19 and TRBJ1-6; D may be TRBD1 (6 bases). Trimming took 7 bases from V and 9 from J, leaving 22 bases between them. This CDR3 comprises 16 residues. Germline loops: CDR1 LNHDA, CDR2 SQIVND (reference sequence). Using reference TRBV19 and TRBJ1-6 for the parts outside the CDR3, the full variable domain is DGGITQSPKYLFRKEGQNVTLSCEQNLNHDAMYWYRQDPGQGLRLIYYSQIVNDFQKGDIAEGYSVSREKKESFPLTVTSAQKNPTAFYLCASTSVLRGHTSPLHFGNGTRLTVT.

Only a few counts were recorded for this clonotype. It may be a read error: a sequence one base away is much more abundant. The genes are TRBV9 and TRBJ1-2; 12 positions agree with TRBD1. CDR1 is SGDLS, CDR2 YYNGEE, per germline. The ends lost 3 bases at V and 4 bases at J; junction bases unmatched: 1. The CDR3 has 14 amino acids. CDR3 amino acids: CASSGGQGAYGYTF. The CDR3 region has the DNA TGTGCCAGCAGCGGGGGACAGGGGGCCTATGGCTACACCTTC.

The table lists this clonotype with many counts. The CDR3 DNA reads as TGTGCCAGCATTATGTCCAGAGGGCTTTCACCCCTCCACTTT. This gives the protein CASIMSRGLSPLHF. The rearrangement links TRBV28 to TRBJ1-6; unclear D gene. This CDR3 has 14 amino acids. The V end lost 7 bases, the J end lost 9 bases, and 16 bases lay between the germline ends. Germline CDR1 MDHEN, CDR2 SYDVKM.

This clonotype showed up many times. J is TRBJ2-5 and V is TRBV7-2; 12 nucleotides line up with TRBD1. The CDR3 extends over 17 amino acids. The ends lost 5 bases at V and 1 base at J; junction bases unmatched: 8. Looked up from germline, CDR1 is SGHTA and CDR2 is FQGNSA. CDR3 in amino acids: CASSRTVGQGAQETQYF. CDR3 nucleotides: TGTGCCAGCAGCCGAACAGTGGGACAGGGGGCCCAAGAGACCCAGTACTTC.